The T cell receptor beta chain under discussion was sequenced for a study of blood T cells in healthy people across ages. Collection of 7.5 to 10 milliliters of peripheral blood was performed for each donor. The amount of total RNA extracted per sample was at least 5.5 micrograms. In germline, CDR1 is MDHEN, CDR2 SYDVKM. V lost 3 bases and J lost 7, with 18 bases in between. This CDR3 is 15 amino acids long. For the second PCR, which ran for roughly 6 to 12 cycles, a sample-barcoded 5' primer and a J-beta primer mix were used. Each CDR3 protein gets one entry after TCRdb re-called the 5' RACE reads with MiXCR. The sample has roughly 800,000 distinct CDR3 sequences; 58% are singletons.

The specimen sequenced was blood. The sequence was obtained from a man aged 25 to 40 in good health. The chain is built from TRBV28 and TRBJ2-5, with TRBD2 as a possible D gene (6 bases). The CDR3 region is CASSFSGLQDGTQYF. The CDR3 DNA is TGTGCCAGCAGTTTTTCGGGACTTCAGGATGGGACCCAGTACTTC. Full variable domain (outside the CDR3, taken from reference TRBV28 and TRBJ2-5): DVKVTQSSRYLVKRTGEKVFLECVQDMDHENMFWYRQDPGLGLRLIYFSYDVKMKEKGDIPEGYSVSREKKERFSLILESASTNQTSMYLCASSFSGLQDGTQYFGPGTRLLVL.